The 15 T cell receptor beta chains listed next were all sequenced from one sample in a study of regulatory T cells in long-lasting Graves disease (dated by TCRdb to the early 2020s). Library generation was performed with multiplex PCR. Instrument on record: Illumina HiSeq 4000. To build TCR beta libraries, CDR3 regions were amplified by Arm-PCR using iRepertoire HTBI primers. Using fastp at Q25 and MiXCR, TCRdb reprocessed the public reads and kept productive beta chains. Every CDR3 protein is listed once, alongside the most common genes and DNA of its rows. The sample table holds about 450,000 distinct CDR3 sequences, of which approximately 16% were seen once. The ten largest make up around a tenth of the sample. Explained via the paper, the time point label denotes: newly diagnosed GD, antithyroid drugs for less than 3 months. For both TCR sequencing and RNA sequencing, RNA was extracted from PBMCs using TRIzol.

These data also featured in a second study, about T cells in Graves' hyperthyroidism and ophthalmopathy.

The sequencing used peripheral blood mononuclear cells (PBMCs), collected at new diagnosis, from a patient treated with antithyroid drugs. The receptors originated from a woman younger than 45 with Graves disease. Donor details come from another sample of the same person, matched by shared clones.

The chain employs TRBV10-3 and TRBJ2-1; D might be TRBD2 (6 bases). Germline CDR1 ENHRY, CDR2 SYGVKD. The ends were cut back, 0 bases at V and 3 bases at J, with 12 bases in the middle. The CDR3 is 16 residues long. CDR3: CAISESGGRSYNEQFF. In DNA form, the CDR3 reads TGTGCCATCAGTGAGTCGGGGGGACGGAGCTACAATGAGCAGTTCTTC.

There are many counts of this clonotype. V usage is TRBV19 and J usage is TRBJ2-5; D is unresolved. V dropped 8 bases and J dropped 5 bases, with 18 bases sitting between them. There are 14 residues in the CDR3. Per germline, CDR1 LNHDA and CDR2 SQIVND (reference sequence). The CDR3 bases are TGTGCCAGTCGAGAGGCAGGCGCGGTGGAGACCCAGTACTTC. It yields the protein CASREAGAVETQYF.

This clonotype was seen ten or more times. The chain couples TRBV6-2 or TRBV6-3 to TRBJ2-3, with TRBD2 matching 11 bases. CDR3 length: 20 amino acids. The germline V gene encodes CDR1 MNHEY and CDR2 SVGEGT. J lost 1 base, V lost 4 bases, and 16 bases had no gene match. CDR3 protein: CASSSPGTSGPPRGTDTQYF. DNA of the CDR3: TGTGCCAGCAGTTCGCCCGGGACTAGCGGTCCCCCAAGAGGCACAGATACGCAGTATTTT.

The V and J genes are TRBV6-9 and TRBJ2-1; D is undetermined. The CDR3 spans 13 residues. CDR1 and CDR2 (germline): MNHGY, SVAAGI. V lost 4 bases and J lost 4, with 8 bases in between. The chain's CDR3 is CASSSYEYNEQFF. The CDR3 region has the DNA TGTGCCAGCAGTTCCTATGAATACAATGAGCAGTTCTTC.

There are many counts of this clonotype. This sequence joins TRBV12-3 or TRBV12-4 and TRBJ1-2; D gene ambiguous. The CDR3 is made up of 13 amino acids. The V gene lost 6 bases and the J gene lost 3 bases, with 11 bases spanning the gap. CDR3 bases: TGTGCCAGCAGCGTGGACGGGTACTATGGCTACACCTTC. It translates to CASSVDGYYGYTF.

This clonotype was detected many times. The chain combines TRBV29-1 with TRBJ2-7; 9 nucleotides agree with TRBD1. The V segment lost 6 bases and the J segment 0 bases; nucleotides outside the gene matches: 6. This CDR3 region has 14 residues. Germline V gene lookup returns CDR1 SQVTM and CDR2 ANQGSEA. CDR3 nucleotide sequence: TGCAGCGTAGGGACAGGGCTAATCTCCTACGAGCAGTACTTC. Translation: CSVGTGLISYEQYF.

V is TRBV7-2 and J is TRBJ1-3; D gene unclear. The CDR3 runs 14 residues. Trimming took off 5 bases at V and 0 bases at J, with 8 bases between the two ends. Germline CDR1 SGHTA, CDR2 FQGNSA. DNA of the CDR3: TGTGCCAGCAGCCGAGAGTTCTCTGGAAACACCATATATTTT. Its translation: CASSREFSGNTIYF.

This clonotype was observed many times. The chain carries TRBV20-1 and TRBJ2-3; D remains unclear. With 2 bases removed from V and 3 bases from J, the gap between germline ends came to 15 bases. This CDR3 comprises 15 residues. CDR1 and CDR2 from the germline V gene are DFQATT and SNEGSKA (reference sequence). This CDR3 reads CSARRVASRTDTQYF. CDR3 DNA sequence: TGCAGTGCTAGAAGGGTGGCGTCCAGGACAGATACGCAGTATTTT.

In its sample, this clonotype was seen many times. The CDR3 DNA sequence: TGCAGCGTTGTCCCAGTCCGACAGTACGAGCAGTACTTC. Residues: CSVVPVRQYEQYF. This chain connects TRBV29-1 to TRBJ2-7; possibly TRBD1 for D (5 bases). The germline V gene encodes CDR1 SQVTM and CDR2 ANQGSEA. The CDR3 spans 13 residues. The V and J ends lost 4 bases and 4 bases respectively, with 14 bases between them.

J is TRBJ2-1 and V is TRBV6-1, with a tentative D call TRBD2 (6 bases). CDR3 length equals 18 residues. Germline assignment: CDR1 MNHNS and CDR2 SASEGT. Trimming stripped 7 bases from V and 0 bases from J, with 22 bases between. Here the CDR3 reads CASTPRAGTSRSYNEQFF. The CDR3 DNA reads as TGTGCCAGCACCCCCAGGGCGGGAACTAGCCGCTCCTACAATGAGCAGTTCTTC.

This clonotype was picked up one time. This may be a read error, as it is one base from a much larger clone. V is TRBV5-1 and J is TRBJ1-2, with D hard to call. The CDR3 contains 14 residues. Germline assignment: CDR1 SGHRS and CDR2 YFSETQ. CDR3 protein: CASSLGATPDGYAF. In DNA form, the CDR3 reads TGCGCCAGCAGCTTGGGTGCGACCCCCGATGGCTACGCCTTC.

This clonotype appeared many times. The V and J genes are TRBV6-2 or TRBV6-3 and TRBJ1-5; no firm D call. The germline V gene encodes CDR1 MNHEY and CDR2 SVGEGT. V was shortened by 2 bases and J by 5 bases, with 10 bases between the two germline ends. This CDR3 contains 14 residues. The CDR3 region is CASSYDLGHQPQHF. The CDR3 DNA is TGTGCCAGCAGTTACGACTTAGGCCATCAGCCCCAGCATTTT.

The V call is TRBV24-1, the J call TRBJ2-2; no clear D gene. The CDR3 has 12 amino acids. Germline lookup yields CDR1 KGHDR and CDR2 SFDVKD. V was shortened by 3 bases and J by 6 bases, with 4 bases between the two germline ends. CDR3 sequence reads: CATSDRAGELFF. DNA of the CDR3: TGTGCCACCAGTGATCGCGCCGGGGAGCTGTTTTTT.

The sample holds many counts of this clonotype. V and J are TRBV6-2 or TRBV6-3 and TRBJ2-1; 11 bases agree with TRBD2. Germline V CDR1 and CDR2: MNHEY, SVGEGT. CDR3 size: 16 residues. V dropped 7 bases and J dropped 3; count of bases not matched to a gene: 8. The CDR3 region has the DNA TGTGCCAGCAAGGGACTAGCGGAGGACGTCTACAATGAGCAGTTCTTC. It translates to CASKGLAEDVYNEQFF.

This clonotype was detected ten times or more. This chain joins TRBV7-8 and TRBJ2-7, with a possible D match to TRBD2 (6 bases). CDR1 SGHVS and CDR2 FQNEAQ come from the germline V gene. This CDR3 comprises 15 residues. The V and J ends lost 2 bases and 3 bases respectively, with 14 bases between them. CDR3 in amino acids: CASSLPLGSSYEQYF. The CDR3 DNA is TGTGCCAGCAGCTTACCCCTCGGGAGCAGCTACGAGCAGTACTTC.